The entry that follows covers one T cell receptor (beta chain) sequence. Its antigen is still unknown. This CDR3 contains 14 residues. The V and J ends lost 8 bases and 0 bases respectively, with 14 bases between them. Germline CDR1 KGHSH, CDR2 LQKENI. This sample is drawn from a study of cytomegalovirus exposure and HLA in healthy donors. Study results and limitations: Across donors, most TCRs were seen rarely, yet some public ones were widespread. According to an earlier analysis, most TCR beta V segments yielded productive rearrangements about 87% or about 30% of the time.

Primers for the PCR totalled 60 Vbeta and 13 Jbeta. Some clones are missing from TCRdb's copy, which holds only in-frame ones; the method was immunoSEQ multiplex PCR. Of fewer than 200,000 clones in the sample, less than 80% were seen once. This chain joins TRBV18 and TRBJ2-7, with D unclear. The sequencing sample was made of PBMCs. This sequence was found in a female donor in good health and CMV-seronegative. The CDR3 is CASRSRVNSYEQYF. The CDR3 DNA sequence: TGTGCCAGCCGCTCTCGGGTCAACTCCTACGAGCAGTACTTC.